This T cell receptor beta chain was identified during a study of blood T cell repertoires in COVID-19. Study background: The United States, Italy and Spain were the sources of the acute and convalescent COVID-19 samples. The analysed material was cDNA or gDNA that came from T cells, B-cell-depleted T cells, or PBMCs.

Original analysis: The assay estimated nucleated cells by amplifying reference gene primers. Data came from immunoSEQ multiplex PCR; TCRdb stores just in-frame clones and leaves some out. That table is the source of V, J and clone size, and D and trimming were worked out from the DNA. This repertoire shows tens of thousands of clones, over 85% found once; its top ten account for roughly 1.5%. The V end lost 6 bases, the J end lost 5 bases, and 7 bases lay between the germline ends. The CDR3 is made up of 10 amino acids. Germline V gene data show CDR1 as DFQATT and CDR2 as SNEGSKA (reference sequence). This clone was found once.

Sequencing used peripheral blood. V and J are TRBV20-1 and TRBJ1-1; D remains ambiguous. The receptor was derived from a man aged 60-69 years with acute or convalescent COVID-19. The CDR3 spells CSAKRTEAFF. In nucleotides, the CDR3 is TGCAGTGCGAAGAGGACTGAAGCTTTCTTT.